This TCR beta chain was obtained from a study of shared clonotypes between healthy human individuals. TCRdb's table, derived via immunoSEQ multiplex PCR, lists solely in-frame clones and lacks some. The data show about 2.3 million clones, approximately 95% seen once. There are 12 residues in the CDR3. V lost 2 bases and J lost 12, with 11 bases in between. CDR1 and CDR2 (germline): MNHEY, SVGAGI. V is TRBV6-5 and J is TRBJ2-1; D tentatively reads TRBD1 or TRBD2 (5 bases each). Specimen: naive CD4+ T cells from PBMCs. Subset here: CD45RA+ positively selected. The clonotype comes from a man aged 18 to 30 in good health. Some clones in this sample may be carry-over from other donors' samples. CDR3 loop: CASSYRGTGQFF. In DNA form, the CDR3 reads TGTGCCAGCAGTTACCGAGGGACGGGGCAGTTCTTC.